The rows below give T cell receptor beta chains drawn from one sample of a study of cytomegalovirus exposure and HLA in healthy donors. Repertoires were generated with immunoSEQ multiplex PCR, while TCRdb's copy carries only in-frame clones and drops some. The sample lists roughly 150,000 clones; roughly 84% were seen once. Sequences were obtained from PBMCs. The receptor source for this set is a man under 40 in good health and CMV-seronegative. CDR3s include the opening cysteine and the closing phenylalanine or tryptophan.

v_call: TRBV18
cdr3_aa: CASSQDRVGMNTEAFF

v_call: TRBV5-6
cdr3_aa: CASSLVANPEAFF

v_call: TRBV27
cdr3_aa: CASWAGTAYEQYF

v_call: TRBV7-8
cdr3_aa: CASSFRKGSTDTQYF

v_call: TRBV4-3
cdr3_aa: CASSQEIFSVYGYTF

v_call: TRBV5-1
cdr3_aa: CASSLATGLRNEQFF

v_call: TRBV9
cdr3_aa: CASSENWNTGELFF

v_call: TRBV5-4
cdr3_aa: CASSSGQGVNEKLFF

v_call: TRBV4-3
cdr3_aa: CASSPQYGGSYEQYF

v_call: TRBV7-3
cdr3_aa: CASSFNGGEQFF

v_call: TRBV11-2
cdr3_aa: CASGILTGNTGELFF